This T cell receptor (beta chain) was recovered during a study of blood T cell repertoires in COVID-19. Repertoires were generated with immunoSEQ multiplex PCR, while TCRdb's copy carries only in-frame clones and drops some. The sample holds around 190,000 clones, roughly 77% seen once. Germline V CDR1 and CDR2: SGHTA, FQGNSA. V was cut by 5 bases and J by 7 bases, with 9 bases left in between. The CDR3 has 13 amino acids. The source is a man in his sixties or seventies with active or convalescent COVID-19. The J gene is TRBJ1-6, the V gene TRBV7-2; no clear D gene. Sequencing was carried out using peripheral blood. CDR3 amino acids: CASSQTINSPLHF. The CDR3 nucleotides are TGTGCCAGCAGCCAAACAATAAATTCACCCCTCCACTTT.